This TCR beta chain stems from a study of regulatory T cells in long-lasting Graves disease. Looking at the study overall: The term persistent Graves' disease signified upward of 5 years on antithyroid drugs with positive TSH receptor antibodies.

iRepertoire HTBI primers and Arm-PCR of CDR3 regions built TCR beta libraries. TCRdb fed the multiplex PCR reads into MiXCR, producing one record per CDR3 protein. Of fewer than 450,000 distinct CDR3 sequences listed, under 25% are singletons. Sample time point: persistent/refractory GD, antithyroid drugs over 5 years with positive TRAb. PBMCs provided the RNA from which the TCR library was made. V gave up 0 bases and J gave up 6 bases, with 5 bases separating them. The germline V gene encodes CDR1 LNHNV and CDR2 YYDKDF (reference sequence). This CDR3 spans 13 amino acids. The rearrangement uses TRBV15 and TRBJ2-2; D call uncertain. Sequenced here: peripheral blood mononuclear cells (PBMCs), sampled when the disease was refractory, from a patient treated with antithyroid drugs. The source of this sequence is a female donor with Graves disease. The CDR3, as DNA: TGTGCCACCAGCAGAGATCTATCCGGGGAGCTGTTTTTT. Translating gives CATSRDLSGELFF.